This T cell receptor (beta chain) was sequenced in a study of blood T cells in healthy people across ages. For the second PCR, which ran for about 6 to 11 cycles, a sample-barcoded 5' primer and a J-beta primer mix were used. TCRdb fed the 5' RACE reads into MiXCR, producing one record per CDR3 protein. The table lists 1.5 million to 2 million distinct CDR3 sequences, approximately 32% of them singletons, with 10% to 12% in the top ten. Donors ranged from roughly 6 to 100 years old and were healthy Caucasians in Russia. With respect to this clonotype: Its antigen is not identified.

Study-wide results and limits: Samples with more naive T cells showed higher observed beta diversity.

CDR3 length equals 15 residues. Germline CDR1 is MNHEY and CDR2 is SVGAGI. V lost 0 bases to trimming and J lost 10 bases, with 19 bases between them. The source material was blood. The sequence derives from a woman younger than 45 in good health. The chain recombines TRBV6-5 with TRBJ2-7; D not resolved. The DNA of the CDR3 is TGTGCCAGCAGTTACTCGGTAGTGAGTCAAGAGGCCCAGTACTTC. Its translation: CASSYSVVSQEAQYF.